The next 15 T cell receptor beta chains were all read from a single sample in a study of blood T cell repertoires in COVID-19. Generated by immunoSEQ multiplex PCR, the TCRdb table keeps only in-frame clones and is missing some. The top ten clones hold around 22% of a sample with about 98,000 clones, more than 70% of them seen once. The sequencing input was peripheral blood. The receptor set was obtained from a man between 65 and 85 years old with acute or convalescent COVID-19.

The J gene is TRBJ2-1, the V gene TRBV4-3; 9 nucleotides match TRBD1. After removal of 4 bases from V and 5 bases from J, the junction contained 9 bases not matched to a gene. Germline CDR1 reads LGHNA; CDR2 reads YSLEER. CDR3 length: 16 amino acids. CDR3 in DNA: TGCGCCAGCAGCCGGGAAACGGGACAGGGACACAATGAGCAGTTCTTC. It codes for CASSRETGQGHNEQFF.

This clone was detected once. This chain links TRBV7-9 with TRBJ2-7, with TRBD2 matching over 7 bases. Germline V lookup: CDR1 SEHNR, CDR2 FQNEAQ (reference sequence). V shed 1 base, J shed 4 bases, and the junction held 7 bases outside the gene matches. CDR3 length equals 15 residues. The CDR3 coding sequence is TGTGCCAGCAGCTTAGTGGTAGGGGAGGGGTACGAGCAGTACTTC. Translated, it gives CASSLVVGEGYEQYF.

The chain employs TRBV5-1 and TRBJ2-7; 8 bases are a match to TRBD1. Germline loops: CDR1 SGHRS, CDR2 YFSETQ. Trimming cost V 4 bases and J 1 base; bases outside gene matches: 10. The CDR3 loop spans 16 amino acids. The CDR3 loop reads CASSHPGQGQSYEQYF. The CDR3 bases are TGCGCCAGCAGCCACCCCGGACAGGGCCAGTCCTACGAGCAGTACTTC.

This rearrangement joins TRBV5-1 to TRBJ2-2, with 13 bases lining up with TRBD2. The ends lost 5 bases at V and 5 bases at J; junction bases unmatched: 0. CDR1 and CDR2 (germline): SGHRS, YFSETQ. This CDR3 has 14 amino acids. Here the CDR3 DNA reads TGCGCCAGCAGGGGACTAGCGGGAACCGGGGAGCTGTTTTTT. This encodes CASRGLAGTGELFF.

This clone was seen more than once but under ten times. The chain uses TRBV7-2 and TRBJ1-1; TRBD1 matches 10 bases. The length of the CDR3 is 15 residues. J gave up 5 bases and V 3 bases, and 6 bases lay outside the gene matches. Per germline, CDR1 SGHTA and CDR2 FQGNSA. The DNA for the CDR3 is TGTGCCAGCAGCTTGACAGGGGGCTGGCGGACTGAAGCTTTCTTT. This sequence encodes CASSLTGGWRTEAFF. Together with reference TRBV7-2 and TRBJ1-1, the CDR3 gives the full variable domain: GAGVSQSPSNKVTEKGKDVELRCDPISGHTALYWYRQSLGQGLEFLIYFQGNSAPDKSGLPSDRFSAERTGGSVSTLTIQRTQQEDSAVYLCASSLTGGWRTEAFFGQGTRLTVV.

The CDR3 region has the DNA TGTGCCTGGAGTGTAGCATTCTTTGGCTACACCTTC. Its translation: CAWSVAFFGYTF. The chain links TRBV30 to TRBJ1-2; D ambiguous. The CDR3 has 12 amino acids. Germline V gene sequence: CDR1 GTSNPN, CDR2 SVGIG (reference sequence). V gave up 0 bases and J gave up 7 bases, with 9 bases separating them.

V is TRBV19 and J is TRBJ2-7; TRBD2 might be the D (6 bases). Trimming stripped 5 bases from V and 3 bases from J, with 11 bases between. This CDR3 spans 13 amino acids. Germline CDR1 is LNHDA and CDR2 is SQIVND (reference sequence). CDR3: CASSPGLGYEQYF. In nucleotides, the CDR3 is TGTGCCAGTAGTCCGGGACTTGGCTACGAGCAGTACTTC.

J is TRBJ1-3 and V is TRBV5-1; D may be TRBD1 (5 bases). Germline V gene lookup returns CDR1 SGHRS and CDR2 YFSETQ. The CDR3 contains 12 residues. V was cut by 4 bases and J by 15 bases, with 17 bases left in between. The CDR3 protein is CASSLSGEAGYF. Here the CDR3 DNA reads TGCGCCAGCAGCCTTTCGGGGGAGGCGGGATATTTT.

The V and J genes are TRBV3-1 (or the pseudogene TRBV3-2) and TRBJ2-3; 7 bases are a match to TRBD1. There are 16 residues in the CDR3. Germline V gene sequence: CDR1 LGHDT, CDR2 YNNKEL (reference sequence). After removal of 4 bases from V and 5 bases from J, the junction contained 12 bases not matched to a gene. The CDR3 DNA sequence: TGTGCCAGCAGCCCCCACGTGACAGGGCTAGGAGATACGCAGTATTTT. Translating gives CASSPHVTGLGDTQYF.

The chain has TRBV18 and TRBJ2-1; 9 nucleotides align to TRBD2. V trimming: 2 bases; J trimming: 2 bases; junction bases outside the gene matches: 1. Germline V gene data show CDR1 as KGHSH and CDR2 as LQKENI. The CDR3 is made up of 15 amino acids. CDR3 sequence (DNA): TGTGCCAGCTCACCATTAGCGGGAGCCTACAATGAGCAGTTCTTC. This gives the protein CASSPLAGAYNEQFF.

This clone was seen a few times. V is TRBV3-1 (or the pseudogene TRBV3-2) and J is TRBJ1-1; D is uncertain. The CDR3 length is 14 residues. The ends were cut back, 1 base at V and 3 bases at J, with 9 bases in the middle. Germline lookup yields CDR1 LGHDT and CDR2 YNNKEL (reference sequence). CDR3 region: CASSQVDGDTEAFF. CDR3 DNA: TGTGCCAGCAGCCAAGTGGACGGGGACACTGAAGCTTTCTTT.

The gene calls are TRBV4-2 and TRBJ1-2, with 9 bases identical to TRBD1. Germline V CDR1 and CDR2: LGHNA, YNFKEQ. This CDR3 is built from 16 residues. V lost 3 bases, J lost 7 bases, and 12 bases stayed unmatched. CDR3 amino acids: CASSQPGQGEGVGYTF. CDR3 coding DNA: TGTGCCAGCAGCCAGCCGGGACAGGGAGAAGGCGTTGGCTACACCTTC.

The chain uses TRBV13 and TRBJ2-5, with D hard to call. The CDR3 contains 13 residues. Germline CDR1 and CDR2: PRHDT and FYEKMQ (reference sequence). Trimming cost V 3 bases and J 5 bases, with 10 bases left between them. CDR3 coding DNA: TGTGCCAGCAGCTTGTCCATCCGGGAGACCCAGTACTTC. It encodes CASSLSIRETQYF.

The rearrangement joins TRBV5-5 to TRBJ2-7; 7 bases are shared with TRBD1. The CDR3 spans 15 residues. V lost 4 bases to trimming and J lost 0 bases; unmatched junction nucleotides: 7. CDR1 is SGHKS, CDR2 YYEKEE, per germline (reference sequence). This CDR3 is CASSGQVKNSYEQYF. The CDR3 nucleotides read TGTGCCAGCAGCGGACAGGTCAAAAACTCCTACGAGCAGTACTTC.

This chain uses TRBV4-2 with TRBJ2-5; 10 bases match TRBD2. Germline V gene data show CDR1 as LGHNA and CDR2 as YNFKEQ. Trimming removed 5 bases from V and 2 bases from J; junction bases left unmatched: 8. This CDR3 is 16 amino acids long. CDR3 amino acids: CASSDDGTSVQETQYF. CDR3 sequence (DNA): TGTGCCAGCAGCGACGATGGGACTAGCGTTCAAGAGACCCAGTACTTC.